This T cell receptor (beta chain) was identified in a study of early T cells in non-severe SARS-CoV-2 infection. As for the study in general: Whole-blood bulk RNA, unsorted, was sequenced, and chains were unpaired. Findings and caveats of the study: Reliance on VDJdb matching favored anti-spike CD8 responses; private and CD4 specificities were missed.

Each cDNA molecule carried a unique molecular identifier. TCRdb ran MiXCR on the 5' RACE reads and lists one entry per CDR3 protein. In the table there are 50,000 or so distinct CDR3 sequences, roughly an eighth of which are singletons. This CDR3 is 15 amino acids long. Per germline, CDR1 KGHSH and CDR2 LQKENI. The V end was cut by 5 bases, the J end by 2 bases, with 12 bases between. Turning to this clonotype: Antigen: not known.

The rearrangement joins TRBV18 to TRBJ1-4; D may be TRBD1 (5 bases). This sequence was found in an adult who was a healthcare worker with PCR-confirmed SARS-CoV-2 infection or an uninfected control (not recorded which). Sequencing was carried out using whole blood. In DNA, the CDR3 is TGTGCCAGCTCATCTGACAGCTTGACTAATGAAAAACTGTTTTTT. Translation: CASSSDSLTNEKLFF. Variable domain in full (rest from reference TRBV18 and TRBJ1-4): NAGVMQNPRHLVRRRGQEARLRCSPMKGHSHVYWYRQLPEEGLKFMVYLQKENIIDESGMPKERFSAEFPKEGPSILRIQQVVRGDSAAYFCASSSDSLTNEKLFFGSGTQLSVL.